The 3 T cell receptor beta chains reported below all come from one sample, sequenced in a study of cytomegalovirus exposure and HLA in healthy donors. TCRdb's copy holds only in-frame clones and misses some; the assay was immunoSEQ multiplex PCR. The sample holds approximately 110,000 clones, 88% seen once. The sequenced material came from PBMCs. The receptors derive from a woman aged 18-29 years in good health and CMV-seronegative.

The chain employs TRBV7-2 and TRBJ2-1; 10 bases agree with TRBD1. Trimming at V came to 5 bases and at J to 4 bases, leaving 5 bases not matched to a gene. The CDR3 extends over 15 amino acids. CDR1 SGHTA and CDR2 FQGNSA come from the germline V gene. The DNA of the CDR3 is TGTGCCAGCAGCCAAAGGGACAGGGGTTACAATGAGCAGTTCTTC. This codes for CASSQRDRGYNEQFF.

The chain links TRBV29-1 to TRBJ1-1; 7 bases line up with TRBD1. V gave up 4 bases and J gave up 0 bases; unmatched junction bases: 20. This CDR3 spans 19 amino acids. Germline V gene sequence: CDR1 SQVTM, CDR2 ANQGSEA. CDR3 in amino acids: CSVVYPTFKTGTVNTEAFF. The CDR3 DNA reads as TGCAGCGTTGTATACCCCACCTTTAAGACCGGGACAGTGAACACTGAAGCTTTCTTT.

This rearrangement joins TRBV21-1 to TRBJ2-2; the D call TRBD1 from the table was never checked on the DNA. TRBV21-1 is a documented pseudogene. The CDR3 is 15 amino acids. The CDR3 nucleotides are TGTGCCAGCAGCAGAGACAGATGGAACACCGGGGAGCTGTTTTTT. This codes for CASSRDRWNTGELFF.